The 31 T cell receptor beta chains given below trace back to one sample, sequenced in a study of shared clonotypes between healthy human individuals. Profiled with immunoSEQ multiplex PCR; TCRdb holds only in-frame clones, not every one. Found here are about 380,000 clones, 96% of them singletons; the top ten hold about 0.32%. Sequenced sample: memory CD8+ T cells sorted from blood. The subset denotes: CD45RO+ cells pooled with CCR7-negative TemRA cells. These TCRs come from a man in his thirties or forties in good health.

V is TRBV5-6 and J is TRBJ1-2; D gene uncertain. V lost 0 bases to trimming and J lost 8 bases, with 5 bases between them. The CDR3 extends over 11 amino acids. Germline CDR1 is SGHDT and CDR2 is YYEEEE. Here the CDR3 reads CASSLGAGYTF. The CDR3 DNA is TGTGCCAGCAGCTTGGGAGCCGGCTACACCTTC.

The V and J genes are TRBV7-9 and TRBJ2-7; TRBD1 might be the D (5 bases). CDR3 size: 14 residues. Germline V lookup: CDR1 SEHNR, CDR2 FQNEAQ (reference sequence). Between the trimmed V and J ends, which lost 4 bases and 3 bases, there was a span of 13 bases. The CDR3 DNA reads as TGTGCCAGCAGCTCCTCGGACACTTTCTACGAGCAGTACTTC. Translated: CASSSSDTFYEQYF.

This clone was recorded once. The chain has TRBV11-2 and TRBJ2-7; no firm D call. Germline V gene lookup returns CDR1 SGHAT and CDR2 FQNNGV. The germline V and J ends were trimmed by 0 bases and 3 bases, with 9 bases remaining between them. The CDR3 totals 14 residues. The CDR3 bases are TGTGCCAGCAGCTTAGATGGCAGCCACTACGAGCAGTACTTC. It translates to CASSLDGSHYEQYF.

The rearrangement uses TRBV21-1 and TRBJ2-4; TRBD1 is the table's D call, not checked against the DNA. TRBV21-1 is listed as a pseudogene. CDR3 length equals 14 residues. The CDR3 here is CASSKDRAKNIQYF. For the CDR3, the DNA is TGTGCCAGCAGCAAAGACAGGGCCAAAAACATTCAGTACTTC.

The chain uses TRBV18 and TRBJ1-4; D is possibly TRBD1 (5 bases). CDR1 and CDR2 (germline): KGHSH, LQKENI. The CDR3 totals 13 residues. Trimming took off 6 bases at V and 7 bases at J, with 12 bases between the two ends. Here the CDR3 DNA reads TGTGCCAGCTCCCGTCCAGGGAGTGAAAAACTGTTTTTT. Encoded protein: CASSRPGSEKLFF.

CDR3 sequence: CASSETGYGYTF. DNA for the CDR3: TGTGCCAGCAGCGAGACAGGCTATGGCTACACCTTC. The V call is TRBV9, the J call TRBJ1-2; D perhaps matches TRBD1 (6 bases). In germline, CDR1 is SGDLS, CDR2 YYNGEE. The CDR3 is 12 amino acids. V was clipped by 3 bases and J by 4 bases, with 7 bases between them.

V is TRBV27 and J is TRBJ2-7, with D uncertain. Trimming left V 2 bases short and J 4 bases short, with 12 bases between. The CDR3 sequence is 14 residues long. Germline V gene lookup returns CDR1 MNHEY and CDR2 SMNVEV (reference sequence). As DNA, the CDR3 is TGTGCCAGCAGTTTACATCCCACACGTTACGAGCAGTACTTC. This gives the protein CASSLHPTRYEQYF.

The J gene is TRBJ1-1, the V gene TRBV6-5; 9 nucleotides line up with TRBD1. Germline CDR1 is MNHEY and CDR2 is SVGAGI. Trimming took 2 bases from V and 7 from J; bases not matched to a gene: 8. The CDR3 is 15 residues long. In nucleotides, the CDR3 is TGTGCCAGCAGTTACGGGGACAGGGCAGCGAGTGAAGCTTTCTTT. Encoded protein: CASSYGDRAASEAFF.

J is TRBJ2-7 and V is TRBV10-3; 7 bases agree with TRBD1. Germline loops: CDR1 ENHRY, CDR2 SYGVKD. This CDR3 spans 15 amino acids. J lost 1 base, V lost 6 bases, and 9 bases had no gene match. The CDR3 region has the DNA TGTGCCATCAGCGCTGGGACAGTCGGATCCTACGAGCAGTACTTC. Translated: CAISAGTVGSYEQYF.

CDR3 DNA sequence: TGCGCCAGCAGCCAAGGGCCCCATAGCGGGAGGGCCAACGATACGCAGTATTTT. Residues: CASSQGPHSGRANDTQYF. The V and J genes are TRBV4-1 and TRBJ2-3; 11 nucleotides agree with TRBD2. CDR1 and CDR2 (germline): MGHRA, YSYEKL. V shed 1 base, J shed 6 bases, and the junction held 12 bases outside the gene matches. The CDR3 runs 18 residues.

The gene calls are TRBV5-1 and TRBJ2-1; 8 nucleotides line up with TRBD2. J lost 4 bases, V lost 0 bases, and 9 bases had no gene match. Germline-derived CDR1 and CDR2 are SGHRS and YFSETQ. The CDR3 loop spans 17 amino acids. The CDR3 DNA reads TGCGCCAGCAGCTTGGCGGGTTTCCCGGGAGGGTACAATGAGCAGTTCTTC. Its protein is CASSLAGFPGGYNEQFF.

This clone was recorded once. V gene TRBV5-1 combines with J gene TRBJ1-1, with a tentative D call TRBD1 (6 bases). This CDR3 region has 14 residues. Germline CDR1 SGHRS, CDR2 YFSETQ. V lost 0 bases and J lost 4, with 10 bases in between. In nucleotides, the CDR3 is TGCGCCAGCAGCTTGGAAAGGGGGGGCACTGAAGCTTTCTTT. Its protein product is CASSLERGGTEAFF.

This clone was counted between two and nine times. The gene calls are TRBV13 and TRBJ2-2; D perhaps matches TRBD1 (6 bases). The germline V gene has CDR1 PRHDT and CDR2 FYEKMQ (reference sequence). CDR3 size: 13 residues. Trimming shortened V by 3 bases and J by 9 bases, and 11 bases separated the two germline ends. CDR3 bases: TGTGCCAGCAGCTTGGGGGACATCCGGGAGCTGTTTTTT. This encodes CASSLGDIRELFF.

The rearrangement uses TRBV15 and TRBJ1-5, with D perhaps TRBD1 (5 bases). The CDR3 loop spans 14 amino acids. CDR1 is LNHNV and CDR2 is YYDKDF in the germline V gene (reference sequence). V was clipped by 3 bases and J by 6 bases, with 12 bases between them. CDR3 coding DNA: TGTGCCACCAGCAGTTTTGGGGGGATTCAGCCCCAGCATTTT. This translates into CATSSFGGIQPQHF. The complete variable domain, with remaining parts taken from reference TRBV15 and TRBJ1-5, reads DAMVIQNPRYQVTQFGKPVTLSCSQTLNHNVMYWYQQKSSQAPKLLFHYYDKDFNNEADTPDNFQSRRPNTSFCFLDIRSPGLGDTAMYLCATSSFGGIQPQHFGDGTRLSIL.

This clone is a singleton in its sample. This chain joins TRBV7-9 and TRBJ2-3; D is tentatively TRBD1 or TRBD2 (5 bases each). The length of the CDR3 is 15 residues. CDR1 SEHNR and CDR2 FQNEAQ come from the germline V gene (reference sequence). The V and J ends lost 5 bases and 4 bases respectively, with 16 bases between them. The CDR3: CASSHTGLAPDTQYF. In DNA, the CDR3 is TGTGCCAGCAGCCACACGGGGCTAGCCCCAGATACGCAGTATTTT.

This chain uses TRBV4-1 with TRBJ2-5, with no clear D. V gave up 4 bases and J gave up 5 bases, with 14 bases separating them. Germline V gene sequence: CDR1 MGHRA, CDR2 YSYEKL. The CDR3 loop spans 14 amino acids. CDR3 protein: CASSRTEVAETQYF. CDR3 bases: TGCGCCAGCAGCCGCACAGAGGTAGCTGAGACCCAGTACTTC.

V gene TRBV29-1 combines with J gene TRBJ2-5; 8 bases line up with TRBD1. Losses at the gene ends were 7 bases for V and 3 bases for J; bases not matched to a gene: 4. Germline CDR1 SQVTM, CDR2 ANQGSEA. CDR3 size: 12 residues. This CDR3 is CSGSGGKETQYF. The CDR3 DNA sequence: TGCAGCGGGTCAGGGGGCAAAGAGACCCAGTACTTC. Full variable domain (outside the CDR3, taken from reference TRBV29-1 and TRBJ2-5): SAVISQKPSRDICQRGTSLTIQCQVDSQVTMMFWYRQQPGQSLTLIATANQGSEATYESGFVIDKFPISRPNLTFSTLTVSNMSPEDSSIYLCSGSGGKETQYFGPGTRLLVL.

The chain recombines TRBV18 with TRBJ2-4; TRBD2 is a possible D gene (6 bases). The CDR3 consists of 16 residues. V gave up 4 bases and J gave up 0 bases, with 13 bases separating them. Germline CDR1 KGHSH, CDR2 LQKENI. The CDR3 is CASSRGLALAKNIQYF. The CDR3 DNA reads as TGTGCCAGCTCACGGGGACTGGCCTTAGCCAAAAACATTCAGTACTTC.

The chain uses TRBV28 and TRBJ1-1; TRBD1 is a possible D gene (5 bases). V lost 8 bases, J lost 0 bases, and 13 bases lay in between. Germline assignment: CDR1 MDHEN and CDR2 SYDVKM. The CDR3 covers 14 residues. Here the CDR3 reads CASGTGRLNTEAFF. The CDR3 bases are TGTGCCAGCGGTACGGGACGCCTGAACACTGAAGCTTTCTTT.

CDR3 sequence (DNA): TGTGCCAGCACCCTAGACAGCGCCAAGGCTTTCTTT. This codes for CASTLDSAKAFF. V usage is TRBV7-9 and J usage is TRBJ1-1, with D possibly being TRBD1 (5 bases). The ends were cut back, 7 bases at V and 11 bases at J, with 17 bases in the middle. CDR1 and CDR2 from the germline V gene are SEHNR and FQNEAQ (reference sequence). The CDR3 spans 12 residues.

The CDR3 spells CASSETGGKTEAFF. In nucleotides, the CDR3 is TGTGCCAGCAGCGAAACAGGGGGAAAGACTGAAGCTTTCTTT. The chain has TRBV6-1 and TRBJ1-1; 8 bases align to TRBD1. V lost 6 bases and J lost 5; bases outside the gene matches: 8. The germline V gene encodes CDR1 MNHNS and CDR2 SASEGT. This CDR3 is 14 amino acids long.

This clone was found once. J is TRBJ2-1 and V is TRBV7-9; D is undetermined. V was clipped by 5 bases and J by 4 bases, with 9 bases between them. Germline CDR1 is SEHNR and CDR2 is FQNEAQ (reference sequence). The CDR3 contains 13 residues. Written as DNA, the CDR3 is TGTGCCAGCAGCGCCGGGTTATACAATGAGCAGTTCTTC. This sequence encodes CASSAGLYNEQFF.

The chain is built from TRBV2 and TRBJ2-7, with 8 bases aligning to TRBD2. The CDR3 runs 15 residues. Germline lookup yields CDR1 SNHLY and CDR2 FYNNEI. Unmatched junction bases numbered 14, after V lost 6 bases and J lost 7 bases. The CDR3 sequence: CASRRASAGVGEQYF. The CDR3 DNA sequence: TGTGCCAGCAGGAGGGCTTCAGCGGGAGTGGGAGAGCAGTACTTC.

The chain employs TRBV9 and TRBJ1-1, with no clear D. The CDR3 has 14 residues. Germline V lookup: CDR1 SGDLS, CDR2 YYNGEE. V was pared by 2 bases and J by 1 base, with 9 bases between. CDR3: CASSVGRGNTEAFF. DNA of the CDR3: TGTGCCAGCAGCGTCGGTAGAGGGAACACTGAAGCTTTCTTT. Complete variable domain (other parts from reference TRBV9 and TRBJ1-1): DSGVTQTPKHLITATGQRVTLRCSPRSGDLSVYWYQQSLDQGLQFLIQYYNGEERAKGNILERFSAQQFPDLHSELNLSSLELGDSALYFCASSVGRGNTEAFFGQGTRLTVV.

The CDR3 here is CASSFMGSWSEKLFF. The CDR3 coding sequence is TGTGCCAGCAGCTTTATGGGGTCCTGGTCTGAAAAACTGTTTTTT. The J gene is TRBJ1-4, the V gene TRBV7-9; no firm D call. Germline V gene data show CDR1 as SEHNR and CDR2 as FQNEAQ (reference sequence). This CDR3 contains 15 residues. Trimming left V 3 bases short and J 7 bases short, with 15 bases between.

The chain is built from TRBV4-1 and TRBJ1-5; 7 bases are shared with TRBD1. Germline V gives CDR1 MGHRA, CDR2 YSYEKL. The ends lost 4 bases at V and 3 bases at J; junction bases unmatched: 3. The CDR3 is 14 amino acids. In DNA, the CDR3 is TGCGCCAGCAGCCCTGGGACAGTCAATCAGCCCCAGCATTTT. This encodes CASSPGTVNQPQHF.

V and J are TRBV10-3 and TRBJ2-3, with a possible D match to TRBD2 (6 bases). The CDR3 covers 14 residues. CDR1 is ENHRY, CDR2 SYGVKD, per germline. Trimming removed 8 bases from V and 1 base from J, with 13 bases in between. Here the CDR3 reads CAIEEKRGTDTQYF. The CDR3 nucleotides read TGTGCCATCGAAGAGAAGCGGGGCACAGATACGCAGTATTTT.

The V gene is TRBV11-1, the J gene TRBJ2-7; no definite D call. V was trimmed by 4 bases and J by 1 base, leaving 11 bases between them. The CDR3 is made up of 14 amino acids. Germline assignment: CDR1 SGHAT and CDR2 FQDESV (reference sequence). In nucleotides, the CDR3 is TGTGCCAGCAGCTCGAGGCCCCTATCCTACGAGCAGTACTTC. Translated, it gives CASSSRPLSYEQYF.

The chain recombines TRBV2 with TRBJ1-2; possible D gene TRBD1, 6 bases. The CDR3 runs to 13 residues. The germline CDR1 and CDR2 sequences are SNHLY and FYNNEI. V was shortened by 8 bases and J by 7 bases, with 17 bases between the two germline ends. The CDR3 bases are TGTGCCAGCCTAAATGCAGGGGTTGGTGGCTACACCTTC. Translation gives CASLNAGVGGYTF.

This clone was counted a single time. The V call is TRBV12-2, the J call TRBJ2-7. TRBV12-2 is deemed a pseudogene. The CDR3 extends over 15 amino acids. The CDR3 region is CASRLGVGVGYEQYF. DNA for the CDR3: TGTGCAAGTCGCTTGGGGGTGGGAGTAGGTTACGAGCAGTACTTC.

The genes are TRBV15 and TRBJ2-7; D is uncertain. The CDR3 extends over 12 amino acids. Germline lookup yields CDR1 LNHNV and CDR2 YYDKDF (reference sequence). Trimming removed 1 base from V and 3 bases from J, with 4 bases in between. The CDR3 DNA reads TGTGCCACCAGCAGAGCGTACTACGAGCAGTACTTC. Its protein is CATSRAYYEQYF.